This T cell receptor beta chain was captured by sequencing in a study of OX40 agonist ivuxolimab in advanced cancers. Overall study: While on treatment, patients had intravenous ivuxolimab at 0.01 to 10 mg/kg every 2 weeks. The group had a mean age of around 60 years, ranged from about 23 to 79, and was roughly 83% male.

Findings and limits, study-wide: People who partly responded at 0.1-3.0 mg/kg had some of the least clonal expansion seen. CD8+ T cells (on average) carried more expanded clones than CD4+ T cells.

V was clipped by 8 bases and J by 10 bases, with 18 bases between them. The germline gives CDR1 GTSNPN, CDR2 SVGIG (reference sequence). This CDR3 has 12 residues. With respect to this clone: Antigen: not known.

Assay: immunoSEQ multiplex PCR; the TCRdb copy retains only in-frame clones and omits some. The sample carries some 77,000 clones, around 83% recorded once. The source of this sequence is an adult with an advanced solid tumor such as melanoma, head and neck, liver or kidney cancer. Specimen: CD4+ or CD8+ T cells sorted from blood, collected in a trial of the OX40 agonist ivuxolimab. This chain uses TRBV30 with TRBJ2-1; D may be TRBD1 (6 bases). The CDR3 loop is CAVTYQGREQFF. The CDR3, as DNA: TGTGCCGTAACGTACCAGGGGAGAGAGCAGTTCTTC.